This T cell receptor beta chain was captured in a study of vaccination and CD4 T cells after COVID-19. Study information: Convalescent cases consisted of six males and four females, of whom two were Hispanic. Cellular stimulation was performed using overlapping spike peptides derived from SARS-CoV-2, HCoV-NL63, HCoV-OC43 and HCoV-229E. Two mRNA vaccine doses were given, either BNT162b2 or mRNA-1273.

Cultured CD4+ T-cell DNA underwent Oncomine TCR Beta short-read sequencing. TCRdb re-derived calls from the PCR reads in MiXCR, one entry per CDR3 protein. The repertoire holds about 15,000 distinct CDR3 sequences, about 55% seen once, with about 14% in the top ten. Treatment here: roughly 11-day PBMC culture with coronavirus spike peptide pools or control peptides (ViraFEST assay). Wells that each held a few million PBMCs were cultured with roughly 9.5 IU/ml IL-2 and about 9.8 ug/ml peptide pools. Germline lookup yields CDR1 DFQATT and CDR2 SNEGSKA (reference sequence). The CDR3 contains 16 residues. Trimming took 1 base from V and 0 from J, leaving 13 bases between them. Comments on this clonotype: What it binds is not known.

The sample comprised CD4+ T cells from blood, cultured in vitro. This TCR derives from a human donor who had recovered from COVID-19. The V and J genes are TRBV20-1 and TRBJ2-1; no firm D call. This CDR3 is CSARARTASSYNEQFF. The CDR3 bases are TGCAGTGCTAGAGCTCGGACGGCCAGCTCCTACAATGAGCAGTTCTTC.